This T cell receptor beta chain is from a study of blood T cell repertoires in COVID-19. About the study: In each case, the material was cDNA or gDNA derived from T cells, B-cell-depleted T cells, or PBMCs.

The CDR3 is 14 residues long. Trimming left V 2 bases short and J 8 bases short, with 14 bases between. CDR1 and CDR2 from the germline V gene are SNHLY and FYNNEI. As processed by the authors: Estimates of nucleated cell counts were drawn from the amplification of reference gene primers. Only in-frame clones appear in the TCRdb table, and some are missing; sequencing was by immunoSEQ multiplex PCR. For V, J and clone size, that table is used; D and trimming come from the DNA. The sample holds under 60,000 clones, 87% seen once. Sequencing input: peripheral blood. The chain is built from TRBV2 and TRBJ2-3, with a weak D call TRBD1 (5 bases). The receptor was isolated from a human donor with acute or convalescent COVID-19. The donor label of this sample is uncertain. CDR3 amino acids: CASSEQGHSGTQYF. Here the CDR3 DNA reads TGTGCCAGCAGTGAACAGGGTCATTCGGGTACGCAGTATTTT.